The clone carrying this T cell receptor beta chain counts as medium-sized by frequency. What it binds is unknown. This record comes from a study of CD8 T cells in cerebrospinal fluid in Alzheimer's disease. Across the whole study: CSF T cell clonal expansion was assessed by plate-based nested PCR and droplet-based sequencing.

Profiling of CSF cells used 10X single-cell V(D)J plus 5' expression. Reanalyzing the 10x single-cell sequencing reads, TCRdb keeps one entry per CDR3 protein, without DNA. Its table lists under 1,500 distinct CDR3 sequences. Whole-study results and caveats: Healthy subjects less often had a clone of at least 3% than Alzheimer's patients.

This receptor was taken from a human donor with Parkinson's disease. The sequenced sample was cerebrospinal fluid.

The CDR3: CASSLRMVPLETGTEAFF. V and J are TRBV7-2 and TRBJ1-1; TCRdb's D call of TRBD1 is untestable without DNA. CDR1 and CDR2 (germline): SGHTA, FQGNSA. This CDR3 is 18 amino acids long.